Below, 15 T cell receptor beta chains from the same sample are listed, as sequenced in a study of blood T cell repertoires in COVID-19. Sequenced by immunoSEQ multiplex PCR; TCRdb stores in-frame clones only, minus some. The profile covers approximately 280,000 clones, with roughly 90% appearing a single time and 1.7% taken by the ten largest. The sequenced sample consisted of PBMCs or T cells enriched from blood (not recorded which). These receptors all stem from a woman younger than 30 with acute COVID-19.

Written as DNA, the CDR3 is TGTGCCAGCAGTCCGTCCGGGACTAGCGGGAGAACAGATACGCAGTATTTT. Protein: CASSPSGTSGRTDTQYF. The chain uses TRBV28 and TRBJ2-3; 14 nucleotides match TRBD2. This CDR3 is 17 amino acids long. Looked up from germline, CDR1 is MDHEN and CDR2 is SYDVKM. V lost 5 bases to trimming and J lost 3 bases; unmatched junction nucleotides: 7.

The chain couples TRBV7-9 to TRBJ1-4, with TRBD1 matching 7 bases. CDR3 size: 18 residues. Germline V gene sequence: CDR1 SEHNR, CDR2 FQNEAQ (reference sequence). V lost 5 bases, J lost 0 bases, and 12 bases stayed unmatched. The CDR3 reads CASSPIRGWGATNEKLFF. As DNA, the CDR3 is TGTGCCAGCAGCCCCATCAGGGGGTGGGGTGCAACTAATGAAAAACTGTTTTTT. The whole variable domain, filled in from reference TRBV7-9 and TRBJ1-4, reads DTGVSQNPRHKITKRGQNVTFRCDPISEHNRLYWYRQTLGQGPEFLTYFQNEAQLEKSRLLSDRFSAERPKGSFSTLEIQRTEQGDSAMYLCASSPIRGWGATNEKLFFGSGTQLSVL.

The chain combines TRBV12-3 or TRBV12-4 with TRBJ1-5; D unresolved. V dropped 5 bases and J dropped 4 bases, with 9 bases sitting between them. CDR3 size: 13 residues. The CDR3 sequence is CASSPPGNQPQHF. The CDR3, as DNA: TGTGCCAGCAGTCCCCCCGGGAATCAGCCCCAGCATTTT.

This chain uses TRBV4-1 with TRBJ2-7, with 8 positions matching TRBD1. The junction had 5 bases not matched to a gene; V was cut back by 5 bases and J by 5 bases. Per germline, CDR1 MGHRA and CDR2 YSYEKL. This CDR3 spans 13 amino acids. This CDR3 reads CASSYRQGHEQYF. As DNA, the CDR3 is TGCGCCAGCAGCTATCGACAGGGGCACGAGCAGTACTTC.

The rearrangement uses TRBV28 and TRBJ1-2; D might be TRBD1 (5 bases). The CDR3 spans 18 residues. Germline V gene sequence: CDR1 MDHEN, CDR2 SYDVKM. V lost 7 bases and J lost 4, with 28 bases in between. CDR3 loop: CASTLMVVRQSLPYGYTF. The CDR3 nucleotides read TGTGCCAGCACCCTGATGGTGGTTCGACAGAGCCTCCCCTATGGCTACACCTTC.

This chain connects TRBV5-6 to TRBJ2-7, with D possibly being TRBD1 (6 bases). Between the trimmed V and J ends, which lost 2 bases and 2 bases, there was a span of 14 bases. Germline-derived CDR1 and CDR2 are SGHDT and YYEEEE. CDR3 size: 15 residues. CDR3 amino acids: CASSLYGQTTYEQYF. As DNA, the CDR3 is TGTGCCAGCAGCTTATACGGACAGACTACCTACGAGCAGTACTTC.

The chain carries TRBV28 and TRBJ2-7, with D unclear. CDR1 MDHEN and CDR2 SYDVKM come from the germline V gene. The CDR3 extends over 13 amino acids. The ends were cut back, 4 bases at V and 3 bases at J, with 10 bases in the middle. The CDR3 sequence: CASSSAGFYEQYF. In DNA, the CDR3 is TGTGCCAGCAGTTCTGCAGGTTTCTACGAGCAGTACTTC.

This chain links TRBV11-2 with TRBJ1-3; D possibly corresponds to TRBD1 (5 bases). CDR1 and CDR2 from the germline V gene are SGHAT and FQNNGV. V lost 5 bases, J lost 0 bases, and 14 bases lay in between. CDR3 length equals 16 residues. The CDR3 here is CASSPRTLPSGNTIYF. The DNA for the CDR3 is TGTGCCAGCAGCCCCCGGACACTTCCCTCTGGAAACACCATATATTTT. Looking up the rest from reference TRBV11-2 and TRBJ1-3 gives the full variable domain: EAGVAQSPRYKIIEKRQSVAFWCNPISGHATLYWYQQILGQGPKLLIQFQNNGVVDDSQLPKDRFSAERLKGVDSTLKIQPAKLEDSAVYLCASSPRTLPSGNTIYFGEGSWLTVV.

Concerning this clone itself: At one end, the junction sequence differs from germline, possibly due to a read error. The chain links TRBV7-9 to TRBJ1-4; D may be TRBD1 (6 bases). Germline CDR1 is SEHNR and CDR2 is FQNEAQ (reference sequence). The CDR3 is 14 residues long. Written as DNA, the CDR3 is TGTGCCACCAGCAGTAAGGGGGGGAATGAAAAACTGTTTTTT. Translated: CATSSKGGNEKLFF. Using reference TRBV7-9 and TRBJ1-4 for the parts outside the CDR3, the full variable domain is DTGVSQNPRHKITKRGQNVTFRCDPISEHNRLYWYRQTLGQGPEFLTYFQNEAQLEKSRLLSDRFSAERPKGSFSTLEIQRTEQGDSAMYLCATSSKGGNEKLFFGSGTQLSVL.

The gene calls are TRBV29-1 and TRBJ1-1; a weak D match, TRBD1 (6 bases). Germline-derived CDR1 and CDR2 are SQVTM and ANQGSEA. The CDR3 spans 14 residues. V lost 7 bases and J lost 3, with 18 bases in between. The CDR3 DNA sequence: TGCAGCGCTCCAGGGGTTAACTTGGACACTGAAGCTTTCTTT. Encoded protein: CSAPGVNLDTEAFF.

Comment on this clone: In the same sample, other DNA sequences code for this CDR3. Written as DNA, the CDR3 is TGTGCCAGCAGCTTAGTCGGTGGGAGCTCCTACAATGAGCAGTTCTTC. The encoded protein is CASSLVGGSSYNEQFF. This chain uses TRBV7-9 with TRBJ2-1, with a tentative D call TRBD2 (5 bases). The ends were cut back, 1 base at V and 0 bases at J, with 10 bases in the middle. Germline lookup yields CDR1 SEHNR and CDR2 FQNEAQ (reference sequence). The CDR3 spans 16 residues.

The chain couples TRBV11-1 to TRBJ2-2; D is uncertain. The germline gives CDR1 SGHAT, CDR2 FQDESV (reference sequence). This CDR3 contains 14 residues. Trimming stripped 5 bases from V and 1 base from J, with 8 bases between. Here the CDR3 reads CASSLGWNTGELFF. The CDR3 DNA sequence: TGTGCCAGCAGCCTGGGCTGGAACACCGGGGAGCTGTTTTTT. The full variable domain, its missing parts supplied by reference TRBV11-1 and TRBJ2-2, is EAEVAQSPRYKITEKSQAVAFWCDPISGHATLYWYRQILGQGPELLVQFQDESVVDDSQLPKDRFSAERLKGVDSTLKIQPAELGDSAMYLCASSLGWNTGELFFGEGSRLTVL.

The chain joins TRBV5-5 to TRBJ1-4; TRBD1 is a possible D gene (5 bases). Germline-derived CDR1 and CDR2 are SGHKS and YYEKEE (reference sequence). This CDR3 contains 14 residues. Trimming removed 4 bases at V and 2 bases at J, with 9 bases between. The CDR3: CASSRRVTNEKLFF. DNA for the CDR3: TGTGCCAGCAGCCGCAGGGTGACTAATGAAAAACTGTTTTTT.

This chain connects TRBV30 to TRBJ2-7, with no clear D. CDR3 length: 14 amino acids. V lost 5 bases, J lost 0 bases, and 14 bases lay in between. Germline CDR1 and CDR2: GTSNPN and SVGIG (reference sequence). CDR3 region: CAWDWALDSYEQYF. CDR3 nucleotide sequence: TGTGCCTGGGACTGGGCACTCGACTCCTACGAGCAGTACTTC.

This chain uses TRBV7-3 with TRBJ2-1, with TRBD2 matching 12 bases. Germline CDR1 and CDR2: SGHTA and FQGTGA. Trimming at V came to 5 bases and at J to 7 bases, leaving 9 bases not matched to a gene. CDR3 size: 16 residues. The CDR3 DNA follows: TGTGCCAGCAGCCCCGCGGGACTAGCGGGTCAGAATGAGCAGTTCTTC. Translation gives CASSPAGLAGQNEQFF. The variable domain in full, completed from reference TRBV7-3 and TRBJ2-1, reads GAGVSQTPSNKVTEKGKYVELRCDPISGHTALYWYRQSLGQGPEFLIYFQGTGAADDSGLPNDRFFAVRPEGSVSTLKIQRTERGDSAVYLCASSPAGLAGQNEQFFGPGTRLTVL.